This T cell receptor beta chain came from a study of early T cells in non-severe SARS-CoV-2 infection. In its sample, this clonotype is medium-sized. Trimming took off 4 bases at V and 12 bases at J, with 13 bases between the two ends. The CDR3 runs to 11 residues. Germline V lookup: CDR1 SNHLY, CDR2 FYNNEI. Each CDR3 protein gets one entry after TCRdb re-called the 5' RACE reads with MiXCR. The sample lists just over 70,000 distinct CDR3 sequences, roughly an eighth occurring once. This receptor was taken from an adult who was a healthcare worker with PCR-confirmed SARS-CoV-2 infection or an uninfected control (not recorded which). Sequencing used whole blood. The chain joins TRBV2 to TRBJ2-7; D is possibly TRBD1 or TRBD2 (5 bases each). The chain's CDR3 is CASSVTGTLYF. Written as DNA, the CDR3 is TGTGCCAGCAGTGTAACCGGGACCCTGTACTTC.